Shown below are 20 T cell receptor beta chains from a single sample sequenced in a study of tumor and adjacent non-tumor tissue in lung cancer. This sample's RNA came from whole unsorted tissue. Three rounds of nested PCR, following a modified ARM-PCR protocol, produced the TCRbeta library. A single record per CDR3 protein comes from TCRdb applying MiXCR to the multiplex PCR reads. The table has 90,000 or so distinct CDR3 sequences, around 57% seen once. The sequenced sample was lung tumor tissue. These receptors were collected from a man aged 65 to 85 with non-small cell lung cancer.

Note on this clonotype: This CDR3 is missing its conserved last phenylalanine or tryptophan, likely due to a read error. V and J are TRBV20-1 and TRBJ2-3, with D unresolved. CDR1 and CDR2 (germline): DFQATT, SNEGSKA (reference sequence). The CDR3 length is 10 residues. The CDR3: CSVHTDTQYL. The CDR3 coding sequence is TGCAGTGTCCACACAGATACTCAGTATTTA.

This clonotype was found a few times. This may come from a read error, since a much larger clone is one base off. V and J are TRBV6-1 and TRBJ2-6, with D possibly matching TRBD2 (6 bases). This CDR3 comprises 15 residues. In germline, CDR1 is MNHNS, CDR2 SASEGT. CDR3 nucleotide sequence: TGTGCCAGCTCGGGTGGGGGGACTGGGGCCAACGTCCCGACTTTC. It specifies CASSGGGTGANVPTF.

This clonotype was detected many times. V gene TRBV6-6 combines with J gene TRBJ2-2, with 9 bases matching TRBD1. The CDR3 is 18 amino acids. The J segment lost 7 bases and the V segment lost 6 bases, leaving 18 bases of the junction unmatched. Germline V gene lookup returns CDR1 MNHNY and CDR2 SVGAGI (reference sequence). The CDR3 sequence is CASSLPPDRGLRGGELFF. The CDR3 region has the DNA TGTGCCAGCAGCCTCCCTCCGGACAGGGGCCTCAGGGGCGGGGAGCTGTTTTTT.

Points on this clonotype: The CDR3 does not close with the conserved phenylalanine or tryptophan, likely indicating a read error. The CDR3 DNA is TGTGCCAGCAGTGTTACAGATACGCAGTATCAT. Encoded protein: CASSVTDTQYH. The chain couples TRBV6-1 to TRBJ2-3; D gene unclear. This CDR3 comprises 11 residues. Germline values: CDR1 MNHNS, CDR2 SASEGT. With 4 bases removed from V and 3 bases from J, the gap between germline ends came to 2 bases.

To note about this clonotype: One junction end disagrees with the germline gene, perhaps due to a read error. The chain joins TRBV6-1 to TRBJ2-2, with D perhaps matching TRBD1 (6 bases). CDR3 length equals 15 residues. The V gene's germline CDR1 is MNHNS and CDR2 SASEGT. DNA for the CDR3: TGTGCCAGCAAACGGGGACACCAGACCGTCGGGAAGCTGTTTTTT. Translating gives CASKRGHQTVGKLFF.

A remark on this clonotype: Since no conserved phenylalanine or tryptophan closes the CDR3, a read error is the likely cause. The chain carries TRBV10-3 and TRBJ2-2; D may be TRBD2 (5 bases). The ends were cut back, 7 bases at V and 1 base at J, with 13 bases in the middle. Germline lookup yields CDR1 ENHRY and CDR2 SYGVKD. This CDR3 region has 15 residues. The CDR3 region has the DNA TGTGCCATCAAGGTCGGTGGAGGGAACACCGGGGAGCTGTTTTCT. Its protein product is CAIKVGGGNTGELFS.

With regard to this clonotype: One end of the junction fails to match germline, which may point to a read error. J is TRBJ2-1 and V is TRBV4-2; TRBD2 matches at 8 bases. CDR3 size: 15 residues. CDR1 LGHNA and CDR2 YNFKEQ come from the germline V gene. This CDR3 is CASSQETSAGNERFF. The CDR3 bases are TGTGCCAGCAGCCAGGAGACTAGCGCGGGGAATGAGCGGTTCTTC.

In this sample, this clonotype turned up a few times. Germline and junction disagree at one end, which may indicate a read error. The V call is TRBV7-3, the J call TRBJ2-1, with D possibly being TRBD1 (5 bases). This CDR3 is 15 amino acids long. The germline CDR1 and CDR2 sequences are SGHTA and FQGTGA. The chain's CDR3 is CDSSTDGQAYNEQFF. The CDR3 coding sequence is TGTGACAGCAGCACCGACGGACAAGCCTACAATGAGCAGTTCTTC.

This clonotype was seen just once. The junction differs from germline at one of its ends, possibly a read error. The chain recombines TRBV5-1 with TRBJ1-5, with D possibly called TRBD1 or TRBD2 (6 bases each). The last part of the DNA fits TRBJ2-3 better; the J call may be wrong. Germline CDR1 and CDR2: SGHRS and YFSETQ. The CDR3 is made up of 14 amino acids. CDR3 nucleotide sequence: TGCACCAGCAGCTTGCGAGGGGGGTCGCAGCCCCAGTATTTT. This gives the protein CTSSLRGGSQPQYF.

In its sample, this clonotype was seen once. At one end, the junction sequence differs from germline, possibly due to a read error. The chain recombines TRBV5-4 with TRBJ2-7; D unresolved. The CDR3 is made up of 14 amino acids. The germline CDR1 and CDR2 sequences are SGHNT and YYREEE (reference sequence). The CDR3 DNA sequence: TGTGCCGGCAGATCGGGCCTGCTTGGGTACGAGCAGTACTTC. Its protein is CAGRSGLLGYEQYF.

This clonotype was counted ten times or more. The chain is built from TRBV5-1 and TRBJ2-5, with TRBD1 as a possible D gene (6 bases). V lost 3 bases to trimming and J lost 4 bases, with 13 bases between them. In germline, CDR1 is SGHRS, CDR2 YFSETQ. The CDR3 sequence is 14 residues long. CDR3 in amino acids: CASSSGTFGETQYF. The CDR3, as DNA: TGCGCCAGCAGCTCCGGGACATTCGGAGAGACCCAGTACTTC. Together with reference TRBV5-1 and TRBJ2-5, the CDR3 gives the full variable domain: KAGVTQTPRYLIKTRGQQVTLSCSPISGHRSVSWYQQTPGQGLQFLFEYFSETQRNKGNFPGRFSGRQFSNSRSEMNVSTLELGDSALYLCASSSGTFGETQYFGPGTRLLVL.

This clonotype was counted once. Just one base apart from a much larger clone, this may be a read error. The chain is built from TRBV11-3 and TRBJ2-7, with 10 bases that match TRBD2. The germline gives CDR1 SGHNT, CDR2 YENEEA. CDR3 length: 16 residues. Trimming removed 8 bases from V and 2 bases from J; junction bases left unmatched: 12. This CDR3 is CASGTRSGRTTYEQYF. CDR3 sequence (DNA): TGTGCCAGCGGCACCCGTAGCGGGAGGACAACCTACGAGCAGTACTTC.

With regard to this clonotype: Given a much more abundant clone one base away, this may be a read error. Since no conserved phenylalanine or tryptophan closes the CDR3, a read error is the likely cause. The V call is TRBV28, the J call TRBJ2-7, with a weak D call TRBD1 (5 bases). Trimming took 3 bases from V and 4 from J, leaving 13 bases between them. The germline V gene has CDR1 MDHEN and CDR2 SYDVKM. The CDR3 sequence is 14 residues long. In nucleotides, the CDR3 is TGTGCCAGCAGTTTTCAGGGTCCCTCTTACGAGCAGTACTTG. This gives the protein CASSFQGPSYEQYL.

Comment on this clonotype: A much larger clone is a single base away; this may be a read error. This chain links TRBV5-5 with TRBJ2-2; the D gene is possibly TRBD1 (5 bases). CDR3 size: 15 residues. Germline V lookup: CDR1 SGHKS, CDR2 YYEKEE (reference sequence). The V end lost 2 bases, the J end lost 7 bases, and 15 bases lay between the germline ends. The chain's CDR3 is CASSFRQRFSGELFF. The DNA of the CDR3 is TGTGCCAGCAGCTTCCGACAGCGATTTAGCGGGGAGCTGTTTTTT.

The chain links TRBV20-1 to TRBJ2-7; D may match TRBD1 or TRBD2 (5 bases each). Germline V lookup: CDR1 DFQATT, CDR2 SNEGSKA (reference sequence). Between the trimmed V and J ends, which lost 3 bases and 9 bases, there was a span of 15 bases. The CDR3 sequence is 12 residues long. The CDR3 DNA reads as TGCAGTGCTAGGGACTCTGGGGCAGTGCAGTACTTC. The encoded protein is CSARDSGAVQYF.

Concerning this clonotype itself: This may be a read error, as it is one base from a much larger clone. This chain joins TRBV5-5 and TRBJ1-1; 10 bases match TRBD1. Germline CDR1 SGHKS, CDR2 YYEKEE (reference sequence). This CDR3 spans 15 amino acids. V dropped 7 bases and J dropped 5; count of bases not matched to a gene: 11. The CDR3 spells CASGYDRGRWTEAFF. The CDR3 nucleotides are TGTGCCAGCGGATATGACAGGGGGCGCTGGACTGAAGCTTTCTTT.

Notes on this clonotype: Because the CDR3's place on the DNA is in doubt, the DNA is left out and the CDR3 is given as listed by TCRdb. The chain links TRBV11-2 to TRBJ2-2; the table's D gene call, TRBD2, was not cross checked with the DNA. CDR1 and CDR2 from the germline V gene are SGHAT and FQNNGV. The CDR3 is 18 residues long, ends included. CDR3 region: CASSLAMGRGPNIGSCFF.

Worth noting for this clonotype: A junction end diverges from the germline sequence, so it may reflect a read error. J is TRBJ1-5 and V is TRBV11-2; 7 bases align to TRBD1. CDR1 SGHAT and CDR2 FQNNGV come from the germline V gene. This CDR3 contains 15 residues. For the CDR3, the DNA is TGTGCCAACAGCTTTTCAAGGGACAGTTGGCAGCCCCAACACTTT. This sequence encodes CANSFSRDSWQPQHF.

Remarks on this clonotype: The final CDR3 position lacks the conserved phenylalanine or tryptophan, pointing to a likely read error. It is unclear where the CDR3 begins or ends on the DNA, so no DNA is shown, and the CDR3 is as TCRdb lists it. This chain joins TRBV11-2 and TRBJ1-2; the table's D call TRBD1 went unverified against the DNA. Both ends counted, the CDR3 spans 13 residues. Germline lookup yields CDR1 SGHAT and CDR2 FQNNGV. CDR3 sequence reads: CASSLTNLDILTL.

V gene TRBV4-1 combines with J gene TRBJ2-5; D possibly corresponds to TRBD2 (5 bases). The V end lost 2 bases, the J end lost 1 base, and 14 bases lay between the germline ends. Germline V gene data show CDR1 as MGHRA and CDR2 as YSYEKL. CDR3 length: 16 amino acids. The CDR3 is CASSQYRTGTQETQYF. CDR3 bases: TGCGCCAGCAGCCAATATAGGACTGGTACCCAAGAGACCCAGTACTTC.